This T cell receptor (beta chain) was documented in a study of shared clonotypes between healthy human individuals. The germline V gene has CDR1 LGHNA and CDR2 YNFKEQ. V shed 0 bases and J shed 2 bases, with 10 bases lying between them. The CDR3 runs 15 residues. TCRdb's copy holds only in-frame clones and misses some; the assay was immunoSEQ multiplex PCR. Here the sample spans 2.3 million or so clones, 85% to 95% being singletons. The chain joins TRBV4-2 to TRBJ2-5; D remains ambiguous. Sequencing was done on a sample of naive CD4+ T cells from PBMCs. Subset indicated: CD45RA+ positively selected. This receptor was identified in a man aged 18 to 30 in good health. Some clones in this sample may be carry-over from other donors' samples. The CDR3 sequence: CASSQDSAEQETQYF. In DNA, the CDR3 is TGTGCCAGCAGCCAAGATTCCGCCGAGCAAGAGACCCAGTACTTC.